Given below is one TCR beta chain in context. This clonotype has more than one count but fewer than ten. The clone's antigen remains unknown. Base qualities are not provided; no much larger clone lies one nucleotide away. The library was generated by RT-PCR. The sequencer listed for this sample is Illumina HiSeq 2500. TCRdb ran its own pipeline on the public reads, namely fastp trimming at Q25 and MiXCR clone calling, and kept in-frame beta chains. When rows share a CDR3 protein, they turn into one entry using the most common DNA and genes. This sample has about 5,000 distinct CDR3 sequences in its table, and about two thirds of those were observed once. The top ten clones comprise 1.5% to 2% of the sample. This sample was taken from a study of yellow fever vaccine responses in identical twins (dated by TCRdb to the late 2010s). Notes on the research overall: In identical twins, the study followed T cell clones that responded to the vaccine with precision. Broad study findings and their caveats: The T cell response to vaccination in identical twins was reported by the authors to appear partly convergent and partly personalized.

From the germline V gene (reference sequence), CDR1 is LGHDT and CDR2 is YNNKEL. Trimming at the junction amounts to 4 bases on V and 8 bases on J, and the germline ends lie 9 bases apart. The CDR3 covers 12 residues, taking in both the cysteine and the phenylalanine. Only the CDR3 DNA stays, 36 bases, in frame from base 1. The sequence was collected from a woman between 18 and 29 years old who received the yellow fever vaccine. Donor details come from another sample of the same person, matched by shared clones. Rearrangement joined TRBV3-1 to TRBJ2-1; the D gene cannot be resolved reliably. The source material was T cells from blood (PBMCs), unsorted or a sorted subset (not recorded which), sampled before or after yellow fever vaccination (not recorded which). The sequenced DNA is TGTGCCAGCAGCCCTTCCGGAGATGAGCAGTTCTTC. It specifies CASSPSGDEQFF.